This is a list of T cell receptor beta chains from one sample in a study of cytomegalovirus exposure and HLA in healthy donors. Profiling relied on immunoSEQ multiplex PCR, and the TCRdb table lists in-frame clones only, not all of them. The sample holds some 130,000 clones, 65% to 85% seen once. The sequencing input was PBMCs. The source of these receptors is a young man in good health and CMV-seronegative. The CDR3 runs from the conserved cysteine through the conserved F or W. A D gene is named only where the DNA matches it firmly. Not all rows give a size; the values are once, few, many and, for expanded clones, a class.

d_gene: TRBD1
abundance: -
v_gene: TRBV7-9
j_gene: TRBJ2-7
CDR3aa: CASQGTGSHEQYF
CDR3nt: TGTGCCAGCCAAGGGACAGGGTCCCACGAGCAGTACTTC

d_gene: -
abundance: few
v_gene: TRBV7-9
j_gene: TRBJ2-7
CDR3aa: CASSSGSGGHEQYF
CDR3nt: TGTGCCAGCAGCTCAGGAAGTGGAGGGCACGAGCAGTACTTC

d_gene: -
abundance: -
v_gene: TRBV11-3
j_gene: TRBJ1-3
CDR3aa: CASSGTLGNTIYF
CDR3nt: TGTGCCAGCAGTGGGACACTCGGAAACACCATATATTTT

d_gene: TRBD1
abundance: once
v_gene: TRBV6-6
j_gene: TRBJ1-4
CDR3aa: CASSRTGEEKLFF
CDR3nt: TGTGCCAGCAGCCGGACAGGGGAGGAAAAACTGTTTTTT

d_gene: -
abundance: -
v_gene: TRBV19
j_gene: TRBJ2-6
CDR3aa: CASSIAPSRGGANVLTF
CDR3nt: TGTGCCAGTAGTATAGCTCCATCCCGCGGAGGGGCCAACGTCCTGACTTTC

d_gene: TRBD2
abundance: -
v_gene: TRBV19
j_gene: TRBJ2-2
CDR3aa: CASKPSGRVGGELFF
CDR3nt: TGTGCCAGTAAACCTAGCGGGAGGGTAGGCGGGGAGCTGTTTTTT

d_gene: -
abundance: few
v_gene: TRBV30
j_gene: TRBJ2-5
CDR3aa: CAWSVKGVETQYF
CDR3nt: TGTGCCTGGAGTGTGAAAGGGGTTGAGACCCAGTACTTC

d_gene: -
abundance: once
v_gene: TRBV28
j_gene: TRBJ2-3
CDR3aa: CASSLTTDTQYF
CDR3nt: TGTGCCAGCAGTTTGACAACAGATACGCAGTATTTT

d_gene: -
abundance: -
v_gene: TRBV11-3
j_gene: TRBJ2-5
CDR3aa: CASSKGEQETQYF
CDR3nt: TGTGCCAGCAGTAAGGGGGAACAAGAGACCCAGTACTTC

d_gene: TRBD1
abundance: -
v_gene: TRBV4-2
j_gene: TRBJ2-1
CDR3aa: CASSQGDRVHYNEQFF
CDR3nt: TGTGCCAGCAGCCAGGGGGACAGAGTTCACTACAATGAGCAGTTCTTC

d_gene: -
abundance: -
v_gene: TRBV27
j_gene: TRBJ1-5
CDR3aa: CASSLRDGNQPQHF
CDR3nt: TGTGCCAGCAGTTTGCGGGACGGTAATCAGCCCCAGCATTTT

d_gene: -
abundance: -
v_gene: TRBV13
j_gene: TRBJ2-5
CDR3aa: CASQWRGQETQYF
CDR3nt: TGTGCCAGCCAGTGGCGCGGTCAAGAGACCCAGTACTTC

d_gene: -
abundance: -
v_gene: TRBV6-5
j_gene: TRBJ2-1
CDR3aa: CASSYSGQGNNEQFF
CDR3nt: TGTGCCAGCAGTTACTCGGGGCAGGGGAACAATGAGCAGTTCTTC

d_gene: TRBD2
abundance: -
v_gene: TRBV5-1
j_gene: TRBJ2-5
CDR3aa: CASSFLAGGLETQYF
CDR3nt: TGCGCCAGCAGCTTTCTAGCGGGGGGTTTGGAGACCCAGTACTTC

d_gene: -
abundance: -
v_gene: TRBV6-5
j_gene: TRBJ1-5
CDR3aa: CASSPQRGNQPQHF
CDR3nt: TGTGCCAGCAGCCCTCAGAGGGGCAATCAGCCCCAGCATTTT

d_gene: -
abundance: -
v_gene: TRBV5-1
j_gene: TRBJ2-7
CDR3aa: CASRPAGMTYEQYF
CDR3nt: TGCGCCAGTAGGCCGGCGGGAATGACCTACGAGCAGTACTTC

d_gene: TRBD2
abundance: -
v_gene: TRBV7-9
j_gene: TRBJ2-1
CDR3aa: CASSLVGKSGSPGEQFF
CDR3nt: TGTGCCAGCAGCTTAGTGGGGAAGAGCGGGAGTCCGGGTGAGCAGTTCTTC

d_gene: TRBD1
abundance: -
v_gene: TRBV18
j_gene: TRBJ1-1
CDR3aa: CASSPFRDRNTEAFF
CDR3nt: TGTGCCAGCTCACCCTTTCGGGACAGGAACACTGAAGCTTTCTTT

d_gene: -
abundance: -
v_gene: TRBV19
j_gene: TRBJ2-5
CDR3aa: CASSPGKGLFETQYF
CDR3nt: TGTGCCAGTAGTCCCGGAAAGGGGCTTTTTGAGACCCAGTACTTC

d_gene: TRBD1
abundance: -
v_gene: TRBV6-1
j_gene: TRBJ2-3
CDR3aa: CASSETGTGVGDTQYF
CDR3nt: TGTGCCAGCAGTGAAACCGGGACAGGGGTAGGAGATACGCAGTATTTT

d_gene: TRBD2
abundance: few
v_gene: TRBV29-1
j_gene: TRBJ2-3
CDR3aa: CSGGEDTQYF
CDR3nt: TGCAGTGGGGGGGAAGATACGCAGTATTTT

d_gene: -
abundance: -
v_gene: TRBV4-1
j_gene: TRBJ1-1
CDR3aa: CASSQVDSPAFF
CDR3nt: TGCGCCAGCAGCCAAGTAGACAGCCCGGCTTTCTTT

d_gene: -
abundance: -
v_gene: TRBV19
j_gene: TRBJ1-1
CDR3aa: CASSMGGEVGTEAFF
CDR3nt: TGTGCCAGTAGTATGGGGGGTGAAGTTGGCACTGAAGCTTTCTTT

d_gene: TRBD1
abundance: -
v_gene: TRBV6-5
j_gene: TRBJ1-6
CDR3aa: CASSYGQGVNSPLHF
CDR3nt: TGTGCCAGCAGTTACGGACAGGGCGTTAATTCACCCCTCCACTTT

d_gene: -
abundance: -
v_gene: TRBV19
j_gene: TRBJ1-3
CDR3aa: CASSMTDSGNTIYF
CDR3nt: TGTGCCAGTAGTATGACAGACTCTGGAAACACCATATATTTT

d_gene: -
abundance: -
v_gene: TRBV5-1
j_gene: TRBJ1-1
CDR3aa: CASSLQGATEAFF
CDR3nt: TGCGCCAGCAGCTTGCAAGGGGCCACTGAAGCTTTCTTT

d_gene: TRBD2
abundance: -
v_gene: TRBV19
j_gene: TRBJ2-4
CDR3aa: CASSRTSGGRDIQYF
CDR3nt: TGTGCCAGTAGTCGGACTAGCGGGGGGAGGGACATTCAGTACTTC

d_gene: TRBD1
abundance: -
v_gene: TRBV20-1
j_gene: TRBJ1-2
CDR3aa: CSGSRTGGYTF
CDR3nt: TGCAGTGGCAGCCGGACAGGAGGCTACACCTTC

d_gene: TRBD1
abundance: -
v_gene: TRBV18
j_gene: TRBJ2-3
CDR3aa: CASSPRDRSMDTQYF
CDR3nt: TGTGCCAGCTCACCCCGGGACAGGAGCATGGATACGCAGTATTTT

d_gene: -
abundance: -
v_gene: TRBV6-5
j_gene: TRBJ1-2
CDR3aa: CASSYRQFFYGYTF
CDR3nt: TGTGCCAGCAGTTACCGACAGTTTTTCTATGGCTACACCTTC

d_gene: TRBD1
abundance: -
v_gene: TRBV9
j_gene: TRBJ1-6
CDR3aa: CASSPRTGGYNSPLHF
CDR3nt: TGTGCCAGCAGCCCCCGGACAGGGGGATATAATTCACCCCTCCACTTT

d_gene: TRBD2
abundance: -
v_gene: TRBV6-5
j_gene: TRBJ2-1
CDR3aa: CASSWVGSGAYNEQFF
CDR3nt: TGTGCCAGCAGTTGGGTCGGGAGCGGGGCCTACAATGAGCAGTTCTTC

d_gene: -
abundance: once
v_gene: TRBV5-1
j_gene: TRBJ2-7
CDR3aa: CASSDTGSHEQYF
CDR3nt: TGCGCCAGCAGCGATACAGGGTCCCACGAGCAGTACTTC

d_gene: TRBD1
abundance: few
v_gene: TRBV7-7
j_gene: TRBJ1-3
CDR3aa: CASSPSTGWGNTIYF
CDR3nt: TGTGCTAGCAGCCCGTCGACAGGGTGGGGAAACACCATATATTTT

d_gene: -
abundance: -
v_gene: TRBV7-9
j_gene: TRBJ2-7
CDR3aa: CSSSDVGSTRTTYEQYF
CDR3nt: TGTTCCAGCAGCGATGTTGGTTCGACGAGAACTACCTACGAGCAGTACTTC

d_gene: TRBD1
abundance: few
v_gene: TRBV5-1
j_gene: TRBJ1-1
CDR3aa: CASSSTGDVEAFF
CDR3nt: TGCGCCAGCAGCTCGACAGGGGATGTTGAAGCTTTCTTT

d_gene: TRBD1
abundance: -
v_gene: TRBV9
j_gene: TRBJ2-3
CDR3aa: CASSVGVVRGSVGGTDTQYF
CDR3nt: TGTGCCAGCAGCGTAGGGGTTGTCAGGGGGTCCGTAGGGGGCACAGATACGCAGTATTTT

d_gene: -
abundance: once
v_gene: TRBV7-9
j_gene: TRBJ1-1
CDR3aa: CASSLPGGDTEAFF
CDR3nt: TGTGCCAGCAGCTTACCCGGGGGTGACACTGAAGCTTTCTTT

d_gene: -
abundance: -
v_gene: TRBV19
j_gene: TRBJ1-5
CDR3aa: CASSPREGRQPQHF
CDR3nt: TGTGCCAGTAGCCCCCGGGAGGGGAGACAGCCCCAGCATTTT

d_gene: -
abundance: -
v_gene: TRBV9
j_gene: TRBJ1-2
CDR3aa: CASSPQDVGSTF
CDR3nt: TGTGCCAGCAGCCCCCAAGACGTCGGGAGTACCTTC

d_gene: TRBD1
abundance: -
v_gene: TRBV6-6
j_gene: TRBJ1-2
CDR3aa: CASSLDRGSYGYTF
CDR3nt: TGTGCCAGCAGTTTGGACAGGGGTAGCTATGGCTACACCTTC

d_gene: -
abundance: -
v_gene: TRBV5-1
j_gene: TRBJ2-7
CDR3aa: CASSLQLAYEQYF
CDR3nt: TGCGCCAGCAGCTTGCAACTAGCATACGAGCAGTACTTC

d_gene: TRBD1
abundance: -
v_gene: TRBV28
j_gene: TRBJ1-2
CDR3aa: CASSLPQGNYGYTF
CDR3nt: TGTGCCAGCAGTTTACCACAGGGGAACTATGGCTACACCTTC